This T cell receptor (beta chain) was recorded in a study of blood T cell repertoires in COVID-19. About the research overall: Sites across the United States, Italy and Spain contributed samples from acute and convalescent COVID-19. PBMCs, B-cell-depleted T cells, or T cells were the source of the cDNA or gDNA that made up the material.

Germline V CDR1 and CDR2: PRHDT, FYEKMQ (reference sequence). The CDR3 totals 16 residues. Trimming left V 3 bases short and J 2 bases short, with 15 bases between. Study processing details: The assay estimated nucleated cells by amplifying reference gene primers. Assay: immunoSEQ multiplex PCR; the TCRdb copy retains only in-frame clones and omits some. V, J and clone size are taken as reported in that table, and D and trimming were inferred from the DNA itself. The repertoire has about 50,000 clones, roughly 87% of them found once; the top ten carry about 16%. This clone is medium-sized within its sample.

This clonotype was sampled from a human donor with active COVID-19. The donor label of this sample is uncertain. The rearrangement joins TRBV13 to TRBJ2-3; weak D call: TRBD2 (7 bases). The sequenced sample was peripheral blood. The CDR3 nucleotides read TGTGCCAGCAGCTTTACTGGGGGGGCCGACACAGATACGCAGTATTTT. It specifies CASSFTGGADTDTQYF.